The 20 T cell receptor beta chains below were found in one sample sequenced in a study of T cell changes during pregnancy in multiple sclerosis (dated by TCRdb to the late 2010s). The method behind the library was the immunoSEQ multiplex PCR assay. TCRdb took over this immuneACCESS table, retaining in-frame rearrangements with V and J assigned. Such tables are incomplete; in checked studies, under half of the missing clones stem from an unresolved V gene, and the remainder is unexplained. Counted in this sample were 34,000 or so clones; about nine tenths of them appeared once. The ten largest clonotypes hold around 12% of the sample. Material: CD8+ T cells from peripheral blood mononuclear cells, obtained in the first trimester of pregnancy. Every receptor here comes from a female donor with multiple sclerosis, enrolled in a pregnancy study.

Written as DNA, the CDR3 is TGTGCCAGCAGTTACTGGTCAGGGGATAACTATGGCTACACCTTC. Its protein is CASSYWSGDNYGYTF. The chain uses TRBV6-5 and TRBJ1-2, with D possibly matching TRBD1 (6 bases). CDR3 length equals 15 residues. Germline V gene lookup returns CDR1 MNHEY and CDR2 SVGAGI. The V end lost 1 base, the J end lost 1 base, and 10 bases lay between the germline ends.

The chain joins TRBV7-2 to TRBJ2-7, with D uncertain. Germline CDR1 is SGHTA and CDR2 is FQGNSA. Trimming left V 0 bases short and J 4 bases short, with 16 bases between. This CDR3 has 16 amino acids. The CDR3: CASSLAGDPQIYEQYF. CDR3 bases: TGTGCCAGCAGCTTAGCTGGAGACCCACAAATTTACGAGCAGTACTTC. Looking up the rest from reference TRBV7-2 and TRBJ2-7 gives the full variable domain: GAGVSQSPSNKVTEKGKDVELRCDPISGHTALYWYRQSLGQGLEFLIYFQGNSAPDKSGLPSDRFSAERTGGSVSTLTIQRTQQEDSAVYLCASSLAGDPQIYEQYFGPGTRLTVT.

This sequence joins TRBV11-2 and TRBJ1-3; D is unresolved. The ends were cut back, 6 bases at V and 6 bases at J, with 9 bases in the middle. The germline CDR1 and CDR2 sequences are SGHAT and FQNNGV. CDR3 size: 12 residues. The CDR3 sequence is CASSPTINTIYF. In nucleotides, the CDR3 is TGTGCCAGCAGTCCTACCATAAACACCATATATTTT.

This chain connects TRBV7-9 to TRBJ2-7; 10 positions agree with TRBD1. J was trimmed by 4 bases and V by 4 bases; bases with no gene match: 4. The CDR3 loop spans 14 amino acids. Looked up from germline, CDR1 is SEHNR and CDR2 is FQNEAQ (reference sequence). The CDR3 spells CASSSWDRGYEQYF. For the CDR3, the DNA is TGTGCCAGCAGCTCGTGGGACAGGGGATACGAGCAGTACTTC.

This rearrangement joins TRBV4-1 to TRBJ2-7; D perhaps matches TRBD2 (5 bases). CDR1 is MGHRA, CDR2 YSYEKL, per germline. This CDR3 is built from 13 residues. V was clipped by 1 base and J by 3 bases, with 7 bases between them. Written as DNA, the CDR3 is TGCGCCAGCAGCCAAGCGGGGAACTACGAGCAGTACTTC. Its protein product is CASSQAGNYEQYF.

The V gene is TRBV7-9, the J gene TRBJ1-3; the D gene is possibly TRBD1 (6 bases). CDR3 length equals 17 residues. Between the trimmed V and J ends, which lost 5 bases and 4 bases, there was a span of 21 bases. Germline CDR1 is SEHNR and CDR2 is FQNEAQ (reference sequence). The CDR3 reads CASSPPNRDRSGNTIYF. For the CDR3, the DNA is TGTGCCAGCAGCCCGCCCAACAGGGATCGGTCGGGAAACACCATATATTTT.

V usage is TRBV7-9 and J usage is TRBJ2-7; 7 bases agree with TRBD1. V shed 5 bases and J 7 bases; nucleotides not matched to a gene: 11. This CDR3 comprises 14 residues. The germline gives CDR1 SEHNR, CDR2 FQNEAQ (reference sequence). CDR3 nucleotide sequence: TGTGCCAGCAGCCTCCCTGACAGGGCTGGGGAGCAGTACTTC. This sequence encodes CASSLPDRAGEQYF.

The chain couples TRBV2 to TRBJ2-5; TRBD1 matches at 8 bases. Germline CDR1 SNHLY, CDR2 FYNNEI. The CDR3 loop spans 13 amino acids. The J segment lost 1 base and the V segment lost 8 bases, leaving 3 bases of the junction unmatched. The DNA for the CDR3 is TGTGCCAGCCCCAGGGGGCTCCAAGAGACCCAGTACTTC. Translated, it gives CASPRGLQETQYF.

About this clone: At one of its ends the junction is not consistent with the germline gene, which may arise from a read error. The V and J genes are TRBV11-2 and TRBJ1-5; tentative D call: TRBD1 (6 bases). The CDR3 runs 14 residues. Germline CDR1 SGHAT, CDR2 FQNNGV. The CDR3 loop reads CASSLGQRNQPQHF. The CDR3 nucleotides are TGTGCCAGCAGTTTAGGACAGAGGAATCAGCCCCAGCATTTT. Variable domain in full (rest from reference TRBV11-2 and TRBJ1-5): EAGVAQSPRYKIIEKRQSVAFWCNPISGHATLYWYQQILGQGPKLLIQFQNNGVVDDSQLPKDRFSAERLKGVDSTLKIQPAKLEDSAVYLCASSLGQRNQPQHFGDGTRLSIL.

V usage is TRBV28 and J usage is TRBJ1-2; TRBD1 agrees at 10 bases. CDR1 is MDHEN and CDR2 is SYDVKM in the germline V gene. Trimming took 8 bases from V and 3 from J; bases not matched to a gene: 9. CDR3 size: 15 residues. This chain's CDR3 is CASQRGDRGDYGYTF. CDR3 DNA sequence: TGTGCCAGCCAAAGGGGGGACAGGGGAGACTATGGCTACACCTTC.

CDR3 sequence reads: CASSFSTRGGTGELFF. Here the CDR3 DNA reads TGCGCCAGCAGCTTCTCCACCCGGGGGGGCACCGGGGAGCTGTTTTTT. This chain links TRBV5-1 with TRBJ2-2, with 8 bases lining up with TRBD2. Germline CDR1 reads SGHRS; CDR2 reads YFSETQ. Losses at the gene ends were 2 bases for V and 4 bases for J; bases not matched to a gene: 7. CDR3 length: 16 residues.

The chain couples TRBV19 to TRBJ1-2; TRBD1 is a possible D gene (5 bases). This CDR3 has 13 amino acids. CDR1 LNHDA and CDR2 SQIVND come from the germline V gene (reference sequence). V was cut by 2 bases and J by 8 bases, with 12 bases left in between. The CDR3 loop is CASSILGQVGYTF. The CDR3 bases are TGTGCCAGTAGTATATTGGGGCAAGTGGGCTACACCTTC.

The genes are TRBV19 and TRBJ2-5, with TRBD2 matching over 7 bases. CDR1 is LNHDA and CDR2 is SQIVND in the germline V gene (reference sequence). The CDR3 has 16 residues. The V and J ends lost 5 bases and 5 bases, in that order; junction bases with no gene match: 14. The CDR3 DNA reads TGTGCCAGTAGTGCGGCGGGAGCAACCCCAGGGGAGACCCAGTACTTC. It yields the protein CASSAAGATPGETQYF. The variable domain in full, completed from reference TRBV19 and TRBJ2-5, reads DGGITQSPKYLFRKEGQNVTLSCEQNLNHDAMYWYRQDPGQGLRLIYYSQIVNDFQKGDIAEGYSVSREKKESFPLTVTSAQKNPTAFYLCASSAAGATPGETQYFGPGTRLLVL.

This clone was seen a handful of times. The gene calls are TRBV2 and TRBJ2-7; 12 bases map to TRBD2. V shed 8 bases and J 6 bases; nucleotides not matched to a gene: 5. Per germline, CDR1 SNHLY and CDR2 FYNNEI. CDR3 length: 13 residues. CDR3 sequence: CASGLAGGTEQYF. The CDR3 region has the DNA TGTGCCAGCGGTCTAGCGGGAGGGACCGAGCAGTACTTC.

The rearrangement uses TRBV6-5 and TRBJ2-2, with a weak D call TRBD2 (6 bases). V was shortened by 6 bases and J by 4 bases, with 6 bases between the two germline ends. The germline CDR1 and CDR2 sequences are MNHEY and SVGAGI. CDR3 size: 12 residues. The CDR3 region is CASRLATGELFF. Here the CDR3 DNA reads TGTGCCAGCAGACTAGCCACCGGGGAGCTGTTTTTT.

This chain joins TRBV27 and TRBJ2-7, with 13 bases identical to TRBD2. The V segment lost 6 bases and the J segment 5 bases; nucleotides outside the gene matches: 7. This CDR3 comprises 15 residues. From germline, CDR1 is MNHEY and CDR2 SMNVEV (reference sequence). The CDR3 is CASSMTSGRLDEQYF. In nucleotides, the CDR3 is TGTGCCAGCAGCATGACTAGCGGGAGGCTGGACGAGCAGTACTTC.

The genes are TRBV19 and TRBJ1-5; no clear D gene. Trimming took 1 base from V and 1 from J, leaving 8 bases between them. CDR1 is LNHDA, CDR2 SQIVND, per germline (reference sequence). The CDR3 has 15 amino acids. CDR3 residues: CASSIGRWSNQPQHF. CDR3 bases: TGTGCCAGTAGTATAGGTCGGTGGAGCAATCAGCCCCAGCATTTT.

This clone is labeled medium-sized. CDR3 DNA sequence: TGTGCCACCAGCAGAGGAGGATTTGACTCTAACACTGAAGCTTTCTTT. Protein product: CATSRGGFDSNTEAFF. The chain employs TRBV15 and TRBJ1-1; D uncertain. Trimming removed 1 base at V and 2 bases at J, with 14 bases between. From germline, CDR1 is LNHNV and CDR2 YYDKDF (reference sequence). CDR3 length: 16 residues.

The chain combines TRBV14 with TRBJ1-3, with unresolved D. Germline V gene data show CDR1 as SGHDN and CDR2 as FVKESK. Trimming took off 1 base at V and 0 bases at J, with 7 bases between the two ends. CDR3 size: 15 residues. The CDR3 region has the DNA TGTGCCAGCAGCCAAGGAAGCTTCTCTGGAAACACCATATATTTT. Translating gives CASSQGSFSGNTIYF. Complete variable domain (other parts from reference TRBV14 and TRBJ1-3): EAGVTQFPSHSVIEKGQTVTLRCDPISGHDNLYWYRRVMGKEIKFLLHFVKESKQDESGMPNNRFLAERTGGTYSTLKVQPAELEDSGVYFCASSQGSFSGNTIYFGEGSWLTVV.

V is TRBV28 and J is TRBJ1-1, with D perhaps matching TRBD1 (5 bases). CDR3 size: 15 residues. The V and J ends lost 3 bases and 0 bases respectively, with 11 bases between them. The germline gives CDR1 MDHEN, CDR2 SYDVKM. The CDR3 DNA sequence: TGTGCCAGCAGTTTGCTGACAGCCATGAACACTGAAGCTTTCTTT. As protein: CASSLLTAMNTEAFF.